This T cell receptor beta chain emerged from a study of T cell changes during pregnancy in multiple sclerosis. The germline gives CDR1 MDHEN, CDR2 SYDVKM. Trimming removed 9 bases from V and 4 bases from J; junction bases left unmatched: 4. This CDR3 is built from 13 residues. Here immunoSEQ multiplex PCR was the method, and the copy in TCRdb shows in-frame clones only, minus some. The sample has about 38,000 clones, more than 90% seen once; the top ten hold 9.5% to 13%. The V call is TRBV28, the J call TRBJ2-2, with 8 bases that match TRBD1. The source is a female donor with multiple sclerosis, enrolled in a pregnancy study. The sample in question was CD8+ T cells from peripheral blood mononuclear cells, obtained after pregnancy. The CDR3 nucleotides are TGTGCCAGAGAGGACAGGGTCACCGGGGAGCTGTTTTTT. Encoded protein: CAREDRVTGELFF.